This section outlines one T cell receptor (beta chain) sequence together with its context. Its specificity is unknown. This cohort consisted of healthy bone marrow donors. The data were taken from a study of cytomegalovirus exposure and HLA in healthy donors. Findings and limits, study-wide: Earlier analysis yielded a pattern in which most TCR beta V segments were productive about 90% or about 30% of the time.

Amplification used 60 Vbeta primers and 13 Jbeta primers. In the original analysis: Unique TCR beta chains numbered approximately 80 million in a later analysis, with roughly 10 million shared. Clones were sequenced by immunoSEQ multiplex PCR, and TCRdb holds only the in-frame ones, with some missing. The V and J calls and clone size were taken over from that table, and D and trimming were inferred from the DNA. Found here are about 71,000 clones, approximately 70% of them singletons; the top ten hold roughly 9.8%. This CDR3 is 15 amino acids long. V was clipped by 4 bases and J by 4 bases, with 13 bases between them. Germline assignment: CDR1 MGHRA and CDR2 YSYEKL.

Sequencing was done on a sample of PBMCs. This chain links TRBV4-1 with TRBJ1-4; D is possibly TRBD1 (5 bases). This sequence originates from a woman aged 45-65 years in good health and CMV-seropositive. CDR3 in amino acids: CASSPQAGVNEKLFF. The CDR3 nucleotides read TGCGCCAGCAGCCCCCAGGCGGGGGTTAATGAAAAACTGTTTTTT.